The 14 T cell receptor beta chains below come from one sample, sequenced in a study of shared clonotypes between healthy human individuals (dated by TCRdb to about 2020). CD8 naive samples were obtained by positive selection for CCR7 among CD45RO-negative cells, yielding a CD45RA+CCR7+ population from which TemRA cells were excluded. Libraries were constructed by the immunoSEQ multiplex PCR assay. Sourced from immuneACCESS, this table was stored by TCRdb with only in-frame sequences that have V and J called. A share of the clones is absent; for the studies checked, an unresolved V gene accounts for under half, and the remainder has no known explanation. This sample holds roughly 2 million clones; around 96% were observed only once. Of the sample, around 1.1% is held by the ten largest clones. Sequenced material: naive CD8+ T cells sorted from blood. The cell subset or site label of this sample denotes: CD45RA+CCR7+. Every receptor here comes from a man between 18 and 35 years old in good health.

For this clone: Other DNA variants within this sample encode the same CDR3. This chain links TRBV9 with TRBJ1-1; D is perhaps TRBD1 (5 bases). The CDR3 is 13 residues long. Germline loops: CDR1 SGDLS, CDR2 YYNGEE. V was cut by 2 bases and J by 4 bases, with 9 bases left in between. CDR3 nucleotides: TGTGCCAGCAGCGTTGGGGCGGGCACTGAAGCTTTCTTT. It codes for CASSVGAGTEAFF.

This chain uses TRBV28 with TRBJ2-2; D gene unclear. V was shortened by 2 bases and J by 2 bases, with 9 bases between the two germline ends. The V gene's germline CDR1 is MDHEN and CDR2 SYDVKM. The CDR3 spans 15 residues. CDR3 sequence reads: CASSLGDLNTGELFF. CDR3 nucleotides: TGTGCCAGCAGTTTAGGAGACTTAAACACCGGGGAGCTGTTTTTT. The whole variable domain, filled in from reference TRBV28 and TRBJ2-2, reads DVKVTQSSRYLVKRTGEKVFLECVQDMDHENMFWYRQDPGLGLRLIYFSYDVKMKEKGDIPEGYSVSREKKERFSLILESASTNQTSMYLCASSLGDLNTGELFFGEGSRLTVL.

The chain links TRBV4-2 to TRBJ1-1, with D possibly TRBD1 on 5 matching bases. Between the trimmed V and J ends, which lost 6 bases and 1 base, there was a span of 9 bases. Germline CDR1 reads LGHNA; CDR2 reads YNFKEQ. The length of the CDR3 is 13 residues. The CDR3, as DNA: TGTGCCAGCAGTGGAGGGGAGAACACTGAAGCTTTCTTT. It encodes CASSGGENTEAFF.

The chain recombines TRBV29-1 with TRBJ2-1; 14 bases match TRBD2. CDR1 is SQVTM, CDR2 ANQGSEA, per germline. The trim removed 4 bases at V and 3 bases at J, leaving 8 bases unmatched. The CDR3 totals 17 residues. The CDR3 protein is CSVGVLTSGRGYNEQFF. CDR3 nucleotides: TGCAGCGTTGGGGTTTTGACTAGCGGGAGGGGCTACAATGAGCAGTTCTTC.

The chain has TRBV7-9 and TRBJ2-2; 9 bases match TRBD1. V shed 8 bases, J shed 6 bases, and the junction held 10 bases outside the gene matches. Germline V gene sequence: CDR1 SEHNR, CDR2 FQNEAQ (reference sequence). This CDR3 is 15 amino acids long. CDR3 loop: CASGKGTGLPGELFF. For the CDR3, the DNA is TGTGCCAGCGGCAAAGGGACAGGGCTTCCCGGGGAGCTGTTTTTT.

V gene TRBV4-1 combines with J gene TRBJ2-7; the D gene is possibly TRBD2 (6 bases). CDR3 length equals 15 residues. V lost 3 bases and J 3 bases, leaving 15 bases between the germline ends. Germline CDR1 reads MGHRA; CDR2 reads YSYEKL. In nucleotides, the CDR3 is TGCGCCAGCAGCCAGACATCGCCGGGGGTCTACGAGCAGTACTTC. Translating gives CASSQTSPGVYEQYF.

CDR3 residues: CASSMAAGQYEQYF. In nucleotides, the CDR3 is TGTGCCAGTAGTATGGCAGCAGGACAATACGAGCAGTACTTC. The chain carries TRBV19 and TRBJ2-7; maybe TRBD1 (5 bases). Between the trimmed V and J ends, which lost 3 bases and 4 bases, there was a span of 13 bases. Germline V CDR1 and CDR2: LNHDA, SQIVND (reference sequence). The CDR3 has 14 residues.

The rearrangement uses TRBV27 and TRBJ2-2; 7 bases fit TRBD1. J was trimmed by 7 bases and V by 5 bases; bases with no gene match: 4. This CDR3 has 13 amino acids. The germline gives CDR1 MNHEY, CDR2 SMNVEV (reference sequence). Written as DNA, the CDR3 is TGTGCCAGCAGTCTACAGGGGCGCGGGGAGCTGTTTTTT. This translates into CASSLQGRGELFF.

This clone came up once. The rearrangement joins TRBV4-1 to TRBJ2-2; TRBD1 agrees at 9 bases. CDR1 is MGHRA, CDR2 YSYEKL, per germline. The length of the CDR3 is 15 residues. V gave up 1 base and J gave up 8 bases; unmatched junction bases: 5. In DNA, the CDR3 is TGCGCCAGCAGCCAAGCCGCACAGGGGGCGGGGGAGCTGTTTTTT. It translates to CASSQAAQGAGELFF.

The genes are TRBV7-6 and TRBJ2-3, with D hard to call. Germline lookup yields CDR1 SGHVS and CDR2 FNYEAQ. The CDR3 sequence is 13 residues long. With 1 base removed from V and 11 bases from J, the gap between germline ends came to 13 bases. As DNA, the CDR3 is TGTGCCAGCAGCTTAGTTTACGGAGTCGGGCAGTATTTT. It codes for CASSLVYGVGQYF.

This chain links TRBV28 with TRBJ1-5; TRBD1 matches 7 bases. CDR1 and CDR2 (germline): MDHEN, SYDVKM. CDR3 size: 15 residues. Trimming took 8 bases from V and 3 from J; bases not matched to a gene: 10. The CDR3: CASVKTGDSNQPQHF. The CDR3, as DNA: TGTGCCAGCGTCAAAACAGGGGATTCCAATCAGCCCCAGCATTTT. The full variable domain, in which reference TRBV28 and TRBJ1-5 provide the parts outside the CDR3, is DVKVTQSSRYLVKRTGEKVFLECVQDMDHENMFWYRQDPGLGLRLIYFSYDVKMKEKGDIPEGYSVSREKKERFSLILESASTNQTSMYLCASVKTGDSNQPQHFGDGTRLSIL.

This sequence joins TRBV6-5 and TRBJ2-7; 8 bases match TRBD1. This CDR3 comprises 16 residues. The V gene end was trimmed by 1 base and the J gene end by 3 bases; junction bases not matched to a gene: 8. Germline V gene lookup returns CDR1 MNHEY and CDR2 SVGAGI. The CDR3 here is CASSYYPGQEDYEQYF. In DNA form, the CDR3 reads TGTGCCAGCAGTTACTATCCGGGACAGGAGGACTACGAGCAGTACTTC.

The CDR3 bases are TGTGCCAGCAGTTACTTTATCGCACCCTCCTACGAGCAGTACTTC. Protein product: CASSYFIAPSYEQYF. The chain links TRBV6-5 to TRBJ2-7; no clear D gene. V shed 1 base and J shed 0 bases, with 10 bases lying between them. This CDR3 has 15 amino acids. The germline gives CDR1 MNHEY, CDR2 SVGAGI.

This chain uses TRBV7-9 with TRBJ2-7; D perhaps matches TRBD1 (7 bases). The V gene lost 5 bases and the J gene lost 6 bases, with 17 bases spanning the gap. This CDR3 region has 14 residues. Germline V gene data show CDR1 as SEHNR and CDR2 as FQNEAQ (reference sequence). CDR3 nucleotides: TGTGCCAGCAGCCCGGGGGCAGGGGGGTCCGAGCAGTACTTC. It encodes CASSPGAGGSEQYF.